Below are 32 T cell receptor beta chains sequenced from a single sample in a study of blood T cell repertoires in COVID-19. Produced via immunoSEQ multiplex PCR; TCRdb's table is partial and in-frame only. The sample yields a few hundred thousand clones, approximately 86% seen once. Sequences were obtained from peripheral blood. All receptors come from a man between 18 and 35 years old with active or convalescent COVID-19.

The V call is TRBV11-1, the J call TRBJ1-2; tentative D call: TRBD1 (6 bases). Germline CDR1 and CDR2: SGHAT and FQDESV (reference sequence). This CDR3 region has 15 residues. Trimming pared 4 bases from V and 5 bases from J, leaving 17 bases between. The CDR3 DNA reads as TGTGCCAGCAGCTCTGGTAGGGACACAAGATATGGCTACACCTTC. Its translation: CASSSGRDTRYGYTF.

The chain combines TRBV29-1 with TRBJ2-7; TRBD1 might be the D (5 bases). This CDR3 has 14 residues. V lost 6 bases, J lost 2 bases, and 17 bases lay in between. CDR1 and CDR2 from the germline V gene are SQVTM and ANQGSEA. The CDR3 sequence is CSVGATETPYEQYF. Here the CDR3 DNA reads TGCAGCGTAGGTGCGACAGAGACTCCCTACGAGCAGTACTTC.

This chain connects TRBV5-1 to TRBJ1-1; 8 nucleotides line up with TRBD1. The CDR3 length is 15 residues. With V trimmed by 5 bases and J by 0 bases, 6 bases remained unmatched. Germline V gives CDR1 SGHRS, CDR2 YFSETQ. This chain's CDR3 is CASRTGASLNTEAFF. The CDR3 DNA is TGCGCCAGCAGGACAGGGGCCTCCCTGAACACTGAAGCTTTCTTT. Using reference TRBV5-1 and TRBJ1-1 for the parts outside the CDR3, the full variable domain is KAGVTQTPRYLIKTRGQQVTLSCSPISGHRSVSWYQQTPGQGLQFLFEYFSETQRNKGNFPGRFSGRQFSNSRSEMNVSTLELGDSALYLCASRTGASLNTEAFFGQGTRLTVV.

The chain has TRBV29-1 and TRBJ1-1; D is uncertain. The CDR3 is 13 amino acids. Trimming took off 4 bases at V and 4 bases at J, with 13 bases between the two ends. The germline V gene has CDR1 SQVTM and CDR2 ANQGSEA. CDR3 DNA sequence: TGCAGCGTTGGACATTCGGTCTTCACTGAAGCTTTCTTT. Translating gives CSVGHSVFTEAFF.

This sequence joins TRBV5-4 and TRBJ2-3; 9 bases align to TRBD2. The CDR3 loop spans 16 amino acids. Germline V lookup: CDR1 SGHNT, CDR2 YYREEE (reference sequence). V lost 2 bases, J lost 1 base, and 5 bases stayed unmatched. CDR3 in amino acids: CASSLPLAGGTDTQYF. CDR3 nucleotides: TGTGCCAGCAGCTTACCCTTAGCGGGGGGCACAGATACGCAGTATTTT.

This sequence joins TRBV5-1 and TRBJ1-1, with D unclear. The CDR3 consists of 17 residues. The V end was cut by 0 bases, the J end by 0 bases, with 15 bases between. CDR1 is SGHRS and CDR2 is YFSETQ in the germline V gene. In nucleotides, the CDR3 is TGCGCCAGCAGCTTGGGAACAGCCGGTATACTGAACACTGAAGCTTTCTTT. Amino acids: CASSLGTAGILNTEAFF.

The CDR3 nucleotides read TGTGCCAGCAGCCCCGGGGGGCTGCGGGAAAAACTGTTTTTT. Translating it yields CASSPGGLREKLFF. The rearrangement uses TRBV5-6 and TRBJ1-4; D possibly corresponds to TRBD1 (6 bases). Germline V gene lookup returns CDR1 SGHDT and CDR2 YYEEEE. The CDR3 consists of 14 residues. Trimming removed 4 bases at V and 8 bases at J, with 15 bases between.

CDR3 nucleotide sequence: TGTGCCAGCAGTGGGACTAGCGGGTACAATGAGCAGTTCTTC. Its protein product is CASSGTSGYNEQFF. This chain links TRBV6-2 or TRBV6-3 with TRBJ2-1; 12 bases map to TRBD2. V was pared by 5 bases and J by 4 bases, with 0 bases of the junction left unmatched. This CDR3 has 14 residues. Per the germline V gene, CDR1 is MNHEY and CDR2 is SVGEGT.

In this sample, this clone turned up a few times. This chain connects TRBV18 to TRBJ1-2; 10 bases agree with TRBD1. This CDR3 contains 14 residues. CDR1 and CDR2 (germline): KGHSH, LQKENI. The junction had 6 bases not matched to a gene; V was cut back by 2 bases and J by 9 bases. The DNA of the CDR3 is TGTGCCAGCTCACCAGAGGGACAGGGGAGTCGCTACACCTTC. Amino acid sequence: CASSPEGQGSRYTF.

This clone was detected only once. This CDR3 reads CASTLEEGRGYGYTF. The CDR3 DNA is TGTGCCAGCACCCTGGAGGAGGGGCGCGGCTATGGCTACACCTTC. This chain joins TRBV2 and TRBJ1-2, with D perhaps matching TRBD1 (5 bases). CDR1 is SNHLY, CDR2 FYNNEI, per germline. This CDR3 is 15 amino acids long. With 7 bases removed from V and 4 bases from J, the gap between germline ends came to 19 bases.

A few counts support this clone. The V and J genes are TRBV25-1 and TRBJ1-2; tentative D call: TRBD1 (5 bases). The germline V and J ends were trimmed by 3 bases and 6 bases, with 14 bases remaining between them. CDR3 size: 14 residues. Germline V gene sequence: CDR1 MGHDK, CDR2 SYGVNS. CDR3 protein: CASSDSGGDNGYTF. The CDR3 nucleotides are TGTGCCAGCAGTGACAGTGGGGGGGATAATGGCTACACCTTC.

CDR3 sequence (DNA): TGTGCCAGCAGCGGGACAGACTATGGCTACACCTTC. Translating it yields CASSGTDYGYTF. The gene calls are TRBV9 and TRBJ1-2, with a possible D match to TRBD1 (6 bases). Between the trimmed V and J ends, which lost 3 bases and 3 bases, there was a span of 6 bases. CDR1 and CDR2 (germline): SGDLS, YYNGEE. The CDR3 has 12 residues.

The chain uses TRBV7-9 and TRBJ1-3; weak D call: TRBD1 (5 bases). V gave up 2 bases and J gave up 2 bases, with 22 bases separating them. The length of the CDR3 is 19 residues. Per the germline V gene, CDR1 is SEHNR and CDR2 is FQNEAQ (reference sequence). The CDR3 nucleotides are TGTGCCAGCAGCTTATCATTTGCGGGGCCGATAAGGCCTGGAAACACCATATATTTT. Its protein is CASSLSFAGPIRPGNTIYF.

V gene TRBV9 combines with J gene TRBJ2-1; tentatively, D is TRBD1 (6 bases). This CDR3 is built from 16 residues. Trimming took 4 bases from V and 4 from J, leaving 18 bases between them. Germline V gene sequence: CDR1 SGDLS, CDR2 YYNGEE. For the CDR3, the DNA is TGTGCCAGCAGCCTGAACACAGGGCCCGAGTACAATGAGCAGTTCTTC. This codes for CASSLNTGPEYNEQFF.

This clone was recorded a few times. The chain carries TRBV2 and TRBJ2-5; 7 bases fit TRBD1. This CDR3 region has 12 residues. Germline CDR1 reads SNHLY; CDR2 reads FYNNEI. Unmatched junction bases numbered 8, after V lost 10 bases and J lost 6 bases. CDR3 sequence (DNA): TGTGCCAAGACACAGGGGTATCAGACCCAGTACTTC. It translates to CAKTQGYQTQYF.

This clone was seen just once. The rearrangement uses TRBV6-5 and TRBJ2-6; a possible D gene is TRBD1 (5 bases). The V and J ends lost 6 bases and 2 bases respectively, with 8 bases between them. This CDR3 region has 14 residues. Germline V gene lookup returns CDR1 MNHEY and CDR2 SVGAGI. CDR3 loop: CASSFRAGANVLTF. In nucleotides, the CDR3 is TGTGCCAGCAGCTTCAGGGCTGGGGCCAACGTCCTGACTTTC.

CDR3 bases: TGTGCCAGCTCACCGAACAGGGCGGATCAGCCCCAGCATTTT. This codes for CASSPNRADQPQHF. This chain uses TRBV18 with TRBJ1-5; D is possibly TRBD1 (6 bases). The CDR3 contains 14 residues. V lost 3 bases, J lost 5 bases, and 11 bases lay in between. Germline assignment: CDR1 KGHSH and CDR2 LQKENI.

The CDR3 here is CASSLVREFIVEQFF. Here the CDR3 DNA reads TGTGCCAGCAGTTTAGTGCGGGAGTTTATAGTTGAGCAGTTCTTC. The chain recombines TRBV27 with TRBJ2-1; 7 bases map to TRBD2. This CDR3 is built from 15 residues. J was trimmed by 9 bases and V by 2 bases; bases with no gene match: 10. CDR1 MNHEY and CDR2 SMNVEV come from the germline V gene (reference sequence).

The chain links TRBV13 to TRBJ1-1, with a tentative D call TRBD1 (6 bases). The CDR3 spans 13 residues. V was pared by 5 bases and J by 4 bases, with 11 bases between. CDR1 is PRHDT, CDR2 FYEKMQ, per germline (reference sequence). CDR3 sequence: CASSQTGSTEAFF. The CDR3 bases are TGTGCCAGCAGCCAAACAGGGAGCACTGAAGCTTTCTTT.

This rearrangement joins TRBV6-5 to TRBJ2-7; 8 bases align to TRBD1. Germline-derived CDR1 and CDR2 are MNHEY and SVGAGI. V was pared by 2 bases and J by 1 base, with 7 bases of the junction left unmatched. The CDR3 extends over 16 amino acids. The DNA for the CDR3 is TGTGCCAGCAGTTACGGCGGCAGGGGGCCTTCCTACGAGCAGTACTTC. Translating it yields CASSYGGRGPSYEQYF.

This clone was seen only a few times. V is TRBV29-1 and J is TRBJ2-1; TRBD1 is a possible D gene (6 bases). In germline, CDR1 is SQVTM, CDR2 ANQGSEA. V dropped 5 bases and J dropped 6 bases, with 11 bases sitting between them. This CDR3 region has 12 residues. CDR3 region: CSVRRGPNEQFF. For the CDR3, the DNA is TGCAGCGTTCGCAGGGGCCCCAATGAGCAGTTCTTC.

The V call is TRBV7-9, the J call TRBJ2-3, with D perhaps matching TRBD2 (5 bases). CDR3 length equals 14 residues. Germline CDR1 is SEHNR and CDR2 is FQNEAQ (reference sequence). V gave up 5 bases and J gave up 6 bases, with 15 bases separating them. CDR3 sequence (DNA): TGTGCCAGCAGCATTGGACCCTCGGGGGATACGCAGTATTTT. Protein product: CASSIGPSGDTQYF.

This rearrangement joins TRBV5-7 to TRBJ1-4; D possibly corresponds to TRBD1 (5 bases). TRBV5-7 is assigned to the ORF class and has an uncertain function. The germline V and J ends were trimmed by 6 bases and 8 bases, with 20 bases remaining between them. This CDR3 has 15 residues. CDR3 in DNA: TGTGCCAGCAACTCCCGCGGGGGGATCGGCGAAAAACTGTTTTTT. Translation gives CASNSRGGIGEKLFF.

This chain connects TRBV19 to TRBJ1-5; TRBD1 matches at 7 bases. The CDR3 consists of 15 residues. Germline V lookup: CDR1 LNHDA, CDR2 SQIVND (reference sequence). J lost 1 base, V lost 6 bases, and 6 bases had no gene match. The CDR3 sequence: CASSPTGLSNQPQHF. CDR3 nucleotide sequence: TGTGCCAGTAGCCCGACAGGGCTGAGCAATCAGCCCCAGCATTTT.

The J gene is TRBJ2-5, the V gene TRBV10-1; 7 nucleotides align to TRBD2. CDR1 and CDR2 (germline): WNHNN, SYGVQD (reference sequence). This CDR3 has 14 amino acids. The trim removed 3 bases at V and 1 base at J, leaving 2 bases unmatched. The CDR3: CASSDRGVQETQYF. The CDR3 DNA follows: TGCGCCAGCAGTGACCGGGGGGTCCAAGAGACCCAGTACTTC.

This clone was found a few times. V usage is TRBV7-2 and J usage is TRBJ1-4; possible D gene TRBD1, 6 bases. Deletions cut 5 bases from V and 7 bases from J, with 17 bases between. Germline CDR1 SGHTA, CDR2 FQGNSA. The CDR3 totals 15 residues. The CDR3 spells CASSPDLRGTEKLFF. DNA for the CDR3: TGTGCCAGCAGCCCCGACCTAAGGGGGACTGAAAAACTGTTTTTT.

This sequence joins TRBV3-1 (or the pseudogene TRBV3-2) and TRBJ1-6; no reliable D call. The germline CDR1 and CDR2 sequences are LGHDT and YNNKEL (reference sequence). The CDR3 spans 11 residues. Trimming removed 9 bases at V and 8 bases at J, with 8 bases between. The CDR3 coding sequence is TGTGCCAGTTCCGGGGATTCACCCCTCCACTTT. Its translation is CASSGDSPLHF.

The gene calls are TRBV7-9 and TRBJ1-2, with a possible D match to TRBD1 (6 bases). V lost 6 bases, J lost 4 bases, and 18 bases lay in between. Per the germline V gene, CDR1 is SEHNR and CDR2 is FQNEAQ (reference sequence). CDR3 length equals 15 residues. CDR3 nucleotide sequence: TGTGCCAGCAGGGACAGTGGACACGTTGGCTATGGCTACACCTTC. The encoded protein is CASRDSGHVGYGYTF.

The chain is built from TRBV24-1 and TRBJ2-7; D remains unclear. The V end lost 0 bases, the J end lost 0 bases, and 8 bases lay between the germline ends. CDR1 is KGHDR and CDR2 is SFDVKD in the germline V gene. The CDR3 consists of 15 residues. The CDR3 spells CATSDLIRPSYEQYF. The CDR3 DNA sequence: TGTGCCACCAGTGATTTGATCAGGCCCTCCTACGAGCAGTACTTC.

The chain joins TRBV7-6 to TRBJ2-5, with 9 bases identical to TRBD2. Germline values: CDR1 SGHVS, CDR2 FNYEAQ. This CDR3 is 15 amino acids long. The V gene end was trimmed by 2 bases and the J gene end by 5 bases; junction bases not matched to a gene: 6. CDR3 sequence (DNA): TGTGCCAGCAGCTTAATACTAGCGGGTGGGGAGACCCAGTACTTC. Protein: CASSLILAGGETQYF.

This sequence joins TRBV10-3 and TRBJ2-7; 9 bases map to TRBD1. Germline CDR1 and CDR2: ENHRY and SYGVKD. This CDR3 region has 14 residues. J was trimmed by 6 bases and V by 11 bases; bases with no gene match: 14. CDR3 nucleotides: TGTGCCCCGGAGGACAGGGGAGTCTTGGGCGAGCAGTACTTC. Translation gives CAPEDRGVLGEQYF.

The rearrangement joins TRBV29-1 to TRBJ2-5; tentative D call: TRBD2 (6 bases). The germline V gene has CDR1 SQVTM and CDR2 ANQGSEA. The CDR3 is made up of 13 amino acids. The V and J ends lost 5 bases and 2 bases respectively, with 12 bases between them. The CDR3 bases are TGCAGCGTTAAACGGGACTCACAAGAGACCCAGTACTTC. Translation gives CSVKRDSQETQYF.